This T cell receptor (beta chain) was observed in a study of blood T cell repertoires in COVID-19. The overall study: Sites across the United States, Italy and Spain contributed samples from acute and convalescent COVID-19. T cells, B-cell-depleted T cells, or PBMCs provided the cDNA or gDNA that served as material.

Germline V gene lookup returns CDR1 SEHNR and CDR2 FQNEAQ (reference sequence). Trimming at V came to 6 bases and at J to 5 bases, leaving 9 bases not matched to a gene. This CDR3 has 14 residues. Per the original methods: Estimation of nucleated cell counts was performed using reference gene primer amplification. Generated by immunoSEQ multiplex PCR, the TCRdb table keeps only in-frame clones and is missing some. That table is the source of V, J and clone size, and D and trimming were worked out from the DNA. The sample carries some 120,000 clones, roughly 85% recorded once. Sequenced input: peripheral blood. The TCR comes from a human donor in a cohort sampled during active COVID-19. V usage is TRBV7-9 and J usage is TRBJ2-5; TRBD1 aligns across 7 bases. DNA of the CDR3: TGTGCCAGCAGACCCAGACAGGGTTTGGAGACCCAGTACTTC. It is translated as CASRPRQGLETQYF.